Presented here are 13 T cell receptor beta chains from one specimen sequenced in a study of early T cells in non-severe SARS-CoV-2 infection. TCRdb re-called the 5' RACE reads through MiXCR, storing one row per CDR3 protein. This table has roughly 100,000 distinct CDR3 sequences, roughly 13% appearing once. Sequenced sample: whole blood. The receptors derive from an adult who was a healthcare worker with PCR-confirmed SARS-CoV-2 infection or an uninfected control (not recorded which).

This clonotype was counted between two and nine times. This chain joins TRBV12-3 or TRBV12-4 and TRBJ1-1, with 7 bases that match TRBD1. Unmatched junction bases numbered 6, after V lost 2 bases and J lost 3 bases. CDR3 length equals 15 residues. For the CDR3, the DNA is TGTGCCAGCAGTTTAACTCGGACAGGCTACACTGAAGCTTTCTTT. Protein sequence: CASSLTRTGYTEAFF.

This chain joins TRBV28 and TRBJ2-5; D is uncertain. The CDR3 extends over 14 amino acids. Per the germline V gene, CDR1 is MDHEN and CDR2 is SYDVKM. V was cut by 6 bases and J by 1 base, with 12 bases left in between. The CDR3 DNA is TGTGCCAGCAGGAAGATGGCAGCCCAAGAGACCCAGTACTTC. It specifies CASRKMAAQETQYF.

This clonotype has just a few counts. The chain joins TRBV5-5 to TRBJ2-3; D ambiguous. This CDR3 has 13 amino acids. Trimming removed 1 base at V and 2 bases at J, with 5 bases between. Looked up from germline, CDR1 is SGHKS and CDR2 is YYEKEE (reference sequence). The CDR3 nucleotides are TGTGCCAGCAGCTTGCCCAACACAGATACGCAGTATTTT. Protein: CASSLPNTDTQYF.

This clonotype was picked up many times. The genes are TRBV2 and TRBJ2-7; 9 bases agree with TRBD2. The CDR3 sequence is 14 residues long. Germline lookup yields CDR1 SNHLY and CDR2 FYNNEI. The V segment lost 3 bases and the J segment 5 bases; nucleotides outside the gene matches: 5. The CDR3 nucleotides are TGTGCCAGCAGTGACGGCGGGAGGGCCCACGAGCAGTACTTC. Protein product: CASSDGGRAHEQYF.

This clonotype was recorded at least ten times. The chain employs TRBV6-2 or TRBV6-3 and TRBJ1-1; D is unresolved. This CDR3 contains 17 residues. Germline V gene lookup returns CDR1 MNHEY and CDR2 SVGEGT. Trimming shortened V by 6 bases and J by 0 bases, and 20 bases separated the two germline ends. The CDR3 bases are TGTGCCAGCAGCCCACCTAGGAGACTTAGTATGAACACTGAAGCTTTCTTT. As protein: CASSPPRRLSMNTEAFF.

This clonotype was picked up many times. This chain uses TRBV14 with TRBJ2-2; D uncertain. V was pared by 4 bases and J by 4 bases, with 7 bases between. There are 13 residues in the CDR3. The germline V gene has CDR1 SGHDN and CDR2 FVKESK. CDR3 loop: CASSRGGTGELFF. The DNA for the CDR3 is TGTGCCAGCAGCCGAGGTGGCACCGGGGAGCTGTTTTTT.

In its sample, this clonotype was seen many times. This rearrangement joins TRBV6-2 or TRBV6-3 to TRBJ2-1, with 10 positions matching TRBD2. The J segment lost 9 bases and the V segment lost 7 bases, leaving 18 bases of the junction unmatched. Germline CDR1 MNHEY, CDR2 SVGEGT. The CDR3 runs 17 residues. CDR3 region: CASTYQPTAGGPVEQFF. In nucleotides, the CDR3 is TGTGCCAGCACATACCAACCGACAGCGGGAGGGCCAGTTGAGCAGTTCTTC.

This clonotype was found many times. The chain employs TRBV10-2 and TRBJ2-6, with D unresolved. CDR1 and CDR2 (germline): WSHSY, SAAADI. V lost 5 bases and J lost 2, with 4 bases in between. The CDR3 contains 13 residues. The CDR3 protein is CASSYPGANVLTF. CDR3 nucleotides: TGCGCCAGCAGTTATCCTGGGGCCAACGTCCTGACTTTC.

A note on this clonotype: The junction does not match germline at one end; this may be a read error. This chain links TRBV20-1 with TRBJ2-1; D is perhaps TRBD2 (5 bases). This CDR3 region has 14 residues. CDR1 is DFQATT, CDR2 SNEGSKA, per germline (reference sequence). CDR3 nucleotide sequence: TGCAGTGCTAGGTCTAGTGGACTTTACAATGGGCAGTTCTTC. This encodes CSARSSGLYNGQFF.

This clonotype was seen more than once but under ten times. The chain combines TRBV28 with TRBJ2-3; no firm D call. The CDR3 sequence is 13 residues long. The germline CDR1 and CDR2 sequences are MDHEN and SYDVKM. V shed 5 bases and J shed 0 bases, with 6 bases lying between them. The CDR3 region is CASSPSSTDTQYF. CDR3 nucleotide sequence: TGTGCCAGCAGTCCCTCTAGCACAGATACGCAGTATTTT. Complete variable domain (other parts from reference TRBV28 and TRBJ2-3): DVKVTQSSRYLVKRTGEKVFLECVQDMDHENMFWYRQDPGLGLRLIYFSYDVKMKEKGDIPEGYSVSREKKERFSLILESASTNQTSMYLCASSPSSTDTQYFGPGTRLTVL.

This clonotype showed up many times. The chain combines TRBV7-2 with TRBJ2-3; perhaps TRBD2 as D (5 bases). The CDR3 extends over 11 amino acids. Germline CDR1 and CDR2: SGHTA and FQGNSA. The germline V and J ends were trimmed by 7 bases and 7 bases, with 9 bases remaining between them. Here the CDR3 DNA reads TGTGCCAGCACCCGAGGGTATACGCAGTATTTT. Translating it yields CASTRGYTQYF.

V and J are TRBV4-3 and TRBJ2-3; D unresolved. This CDR3 spans 17 amino acids. Trimming took 4 bases from V and 1 from J, leaving 18 bases between them. Germline V gene lookup returns CDR1 LGHNA and CDR2 YSLEER. In nucleotides, the CDR3 is TGCGCCAGCAGCCCCGTTTCCGCGGCACTGGGCACAGATACGCAGTATTTT. This gives the protein CASSPVSAALGTDTQYF.

Remarks on this clonotype: At one of its ends the junction is not consistent with the germline gene, which may arise from a read error. The chain links TRBV11-2 to TRBJ2-1; D remains ambiguous. CDR3 length: 14 amino acids. The V gene's germline CDR1 is SGHAT and CDR2 FQNNGV. CDR3 DNA sequence: TGTGCCAGCAGCTTAGATGCCGCCCACAATGAGCAGTTATTC. Protein: CASSLDAAHNEQLF.